This TCR beta chain emerged from a study of PD-L1 blockade in urothelial cancer. Study background: Each patient had 0 to 3 earlier chemotherapy regimens. General observations from the study: Those with durable benefit had larger increases in tumor-associated blood clones at 3 weeks.

As to time point: peripheral blood 6 weeks after treatment start. This clone was seen a handful of times. Its antigen is still unknown. Repertoires were generated with immunoSEQ multiplex PCR, while TCRdb's copy carries only in-frame clones and drops some. This table has about 51,000 clones, more than 75% appearing once. The CDR3 covers 16 residues. V lost 6 bases and J 0 bases, leaving 18 bases between the germline ends. Germline values: CDR1 MNHEY, CDR2 SMNVEV (reference sequence). The receptor's source is a man between 60 and 75 years old with urothelial cancer. This chain uses TRBV27 with TRBJ2-7; perhaps TRBD2 as D (6 bases). Sample: PBMCs, taken around atezolizumab (anti-PD-L1) treatment. This chain's CDR3 is CASREGRGTSSYEQYF. The CDR3 DNA reads TGTGCCAGCAGGGAGGGACGGGGGACGAGCTCCTACGAGCAGTACTTC.